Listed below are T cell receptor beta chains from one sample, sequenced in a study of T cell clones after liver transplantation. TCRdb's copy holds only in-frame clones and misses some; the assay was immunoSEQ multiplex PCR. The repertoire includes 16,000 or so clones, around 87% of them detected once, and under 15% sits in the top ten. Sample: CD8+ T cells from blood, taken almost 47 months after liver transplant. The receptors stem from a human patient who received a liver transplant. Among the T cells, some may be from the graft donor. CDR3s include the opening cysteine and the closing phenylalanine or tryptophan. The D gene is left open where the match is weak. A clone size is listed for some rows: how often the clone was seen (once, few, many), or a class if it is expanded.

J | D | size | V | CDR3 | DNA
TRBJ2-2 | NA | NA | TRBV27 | CASSYLYNTGELFF | TGTGCCAGCAGTTATCTATACAACACCGGGGAGCTGTTTTTT
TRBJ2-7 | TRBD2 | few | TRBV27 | CASSLSIFGTRPYEQYF | TGTGCCAGCAGTTTATCGATATTCGGGACTAGACCTTACGAGCAGTACTTC
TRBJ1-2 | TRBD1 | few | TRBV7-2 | CASSPTGQLVPYGYTF | TGTGCCAGCAGCCCGACGGGACAGTTAGTACCCTATGGCTACACCTTC
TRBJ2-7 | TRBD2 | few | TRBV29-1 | CSVEHPPAGTSGSSSYEQYF | TGCAGCGTTGAACACCCCCCCGCCGGGACTAGCGGGAGCTCATCCTACGAGCAGTACTTC
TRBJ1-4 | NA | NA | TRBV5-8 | CASSPQGRDEKLFF | TGTGCCAGCAGCCCACAGGGTCGAGATGAAAAACTGTTTTTT
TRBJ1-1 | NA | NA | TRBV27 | CASSPSPGANTEAFF | TGTGCCAGCAGTCCCTCACCGGGGGCGAACACTGAAGCTTTCTTT
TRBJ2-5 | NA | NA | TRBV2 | CARTRKETQYF | TGTGCCAGGACACGCAAAGAGACCCAGTACTTC
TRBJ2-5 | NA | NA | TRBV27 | CASSLGTQETQYF | TGTGCCAGCAGTTTGGGGACCCAAGAGACCCAGTACTTC
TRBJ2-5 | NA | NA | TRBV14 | CASSHRERGWETQYF | TGTGCCAGCAGCCACAGGGAAAGGGGATGGGAGACCCAGTACTTC
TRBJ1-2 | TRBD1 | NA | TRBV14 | CASSLDRRHGVDGYTF | TGTGCCAGCAGCCTGGACAGGCGGCATGGGGTTGATGGCTACACCTTC
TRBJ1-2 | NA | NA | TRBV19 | CASSAQGGARGYTF | TGTGCCAGTAGTGCCCAGGGAGGGGCCCGAGGCTACACCTTC
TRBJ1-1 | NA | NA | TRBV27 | CASSSRPGSVTEAFF | TGTGCCAGCAGTTCTCGGCCCGGAAGCGTCACTGAAGCTTTCTTT
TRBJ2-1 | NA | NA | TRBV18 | CASSPPRIGGYNEQFF | TGTGCCAGCTCACCCCCCCGTATTGGCGGTTACAATGAGCAGTTCTTC
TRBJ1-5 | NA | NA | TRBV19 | CASSISDLAQPQHF | TGTGCCAGTAGTATCAGTGACCTGGCTCAGCCCCAGCATTTT
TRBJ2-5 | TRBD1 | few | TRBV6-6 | CASSHHTGGRETQYF | TGTGCCAGCAGTCACCATACAGGGGGCAGGGAGACCCAGTACTTC
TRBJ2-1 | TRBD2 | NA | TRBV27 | CASSPGTSSYNEQFF | TGTGCCAGCAGCCCCGGGACTAGCTCCTACAATGAGCAGTTCTTC
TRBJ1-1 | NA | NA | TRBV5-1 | CASSSRETNTEAFF | TGCGCCAGCAGCAGCAGGGAAACGAACACTGAAGCTTTCTTT
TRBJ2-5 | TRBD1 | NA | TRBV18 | CASSPPGQGEETQYF | TGTGCCAGCTCACCACCGGGACAGGGAGAAGAGACCCAGTACTTC
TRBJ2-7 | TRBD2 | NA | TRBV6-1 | CASSERLAGAGAYEQYF | TGTGCCAGCAGTGAAAGACTAGCGGGGGCGGGAGCCTACGAGCAGTACTTC
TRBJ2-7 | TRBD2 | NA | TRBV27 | CASSWASGYEQYF | TGTGCCAGCAGTTGGGCTAGCGGCTACGAGCAGTACTTC
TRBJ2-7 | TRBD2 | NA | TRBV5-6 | CASRPAGGNEQYF | TGTGCCAGCAGGCCCGCGGGAGGCAATGAGCAGTACTTC
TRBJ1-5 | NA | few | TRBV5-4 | CASSPTGREGGYQPQHF | TGTGCCAGCAGCCCCACGGGCAGGGAGGGGGGATATCAGCCCCAGCATTTT
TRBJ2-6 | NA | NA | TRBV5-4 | CASSFTTSGANVLTF | TGTGCCAGCAGCTTTACCACCTCTGGGGCCAACGTCCTGACTTTC
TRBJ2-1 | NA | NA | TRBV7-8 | CASSPPGLGDNEQFF | TGTGCCAGCAGCCCACCGGGACTTGGGGACAATGAGCAGTTCTTC
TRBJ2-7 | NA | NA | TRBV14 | CASSQSIETGTKMVDEQYF | TGTGCCAGCAGCCAATCAATAGAAACAGGAACCAAAATGGTCGACGAGCAGTACTTC
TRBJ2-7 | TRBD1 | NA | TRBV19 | CASSNRGLHEQYF | TGTGCCAGTAGTAACAGGGGCCTACACGAGCAGTACTTC
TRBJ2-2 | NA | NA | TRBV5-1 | CASSLRTTDAPNTGELFF | TGCGCCAGCAGCTTGAGGACCACTGACGCCCCAAACACCGGGGAGCTGTTTTTT
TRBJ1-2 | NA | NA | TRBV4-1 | CASSQAGNGYTF | TGCGCCAGCAGCCAAGCAGGGAATGGCTACACCTTC
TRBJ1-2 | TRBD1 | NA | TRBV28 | CASISLGGQGPDYGYTF | TGTGCCAGCATCTCACTAGGGGGACAGGGGCCCGACTATGGCTACACCTTC
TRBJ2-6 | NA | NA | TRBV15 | CATSSDPGAAGANVLTF | TGTGCCACCAGCAGTGACCCGGGGGCCGCTGGGGCCAACGTCCTGACTTTC
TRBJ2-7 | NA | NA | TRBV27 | CASSPGPQAIYEQYF | TGTGCCAGCAGCCCAGGGCCGCAAGCAATCTACGAGCAGTACTTC
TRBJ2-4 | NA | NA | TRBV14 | CASSQDTGLIDIQYF | TGTGCCAGCAGCCAAGATACAGGGTTAATCGACATTCAGTACTTC
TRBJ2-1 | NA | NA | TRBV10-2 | CASSEGQQQFF | TGCGCCAGCAGTGAGGGACAGCAGCAGTTCTTC
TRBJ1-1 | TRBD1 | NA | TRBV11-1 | CASSFTTGAEAFF | TGTGCCAGCAGCTTCACCACAGGGGCTGAAGCTTTCTTT
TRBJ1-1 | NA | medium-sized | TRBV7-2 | CASSPFMNTEAFF | TGTGCCAGCAGCCCCTTTATGAACACTGAAGCTTTCTTT
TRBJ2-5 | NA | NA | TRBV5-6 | CASSHGPPQGRYQETQYF | TGTGCCAGCAGCCACGGTCCCCCCCAGGGCCGGTACCAAGAGACCCAGTACTTC
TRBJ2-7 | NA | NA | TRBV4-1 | CASSQSSGTEYHEQYF | TGCGCCAGCAGCCAATCTTCCGGGACCGAGTACCACGAGCAGTACTTC